The T cell receptor beta chain described here comes from a study of T cell repertoires in cytomegalovirus infection. In the study overall: Both a matching HLA type and CMV infection were indicated by public TCR beta signatures.

TCRdb reprocessed the reads with MiXCR, giving one entry per CDR3 protein. The sample consists of hundreds of thousands of distinct CDR3 sequences, about 33% of them appearing once. The CDR3 contains 15 residues. The germline CDR1 and CDR2 sequences are MNHGY and SAAAGT. The V and J ends lost 4 bases and 0 bases respectively, with 10 bases between them. Sequenced material: PBMCs. This receptor was obtained from a human donor in good health (CMV status not recorded). Some clones in this sample may be carry-over from other donors' samples. The chain links TRBV6-8 to TRBJ1-5; possible D gene TRBD1, 5 bases. The CDR3 here is CASSSHRNSNQPQHF. In DNA, the CDR3 is TGTGCCAGCAGTTCCCACAGGAATAGCAATCAGCCCCAGCATTTT.